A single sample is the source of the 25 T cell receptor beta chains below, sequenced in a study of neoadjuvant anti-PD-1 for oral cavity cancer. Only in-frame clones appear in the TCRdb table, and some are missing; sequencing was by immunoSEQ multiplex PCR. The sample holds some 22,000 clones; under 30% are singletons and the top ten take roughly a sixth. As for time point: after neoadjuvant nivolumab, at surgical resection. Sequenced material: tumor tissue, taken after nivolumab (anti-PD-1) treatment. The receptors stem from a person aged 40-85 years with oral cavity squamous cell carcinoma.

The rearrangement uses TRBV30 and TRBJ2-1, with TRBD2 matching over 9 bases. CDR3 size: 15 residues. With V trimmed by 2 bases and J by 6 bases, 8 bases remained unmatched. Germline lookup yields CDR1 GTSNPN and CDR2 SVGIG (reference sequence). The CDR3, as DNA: TGTGCCTGGAGTAAGCTAGCGGGAAAGGTCAATGAGCAGTTCTTC. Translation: CAWSKLAGKVNEQFF.

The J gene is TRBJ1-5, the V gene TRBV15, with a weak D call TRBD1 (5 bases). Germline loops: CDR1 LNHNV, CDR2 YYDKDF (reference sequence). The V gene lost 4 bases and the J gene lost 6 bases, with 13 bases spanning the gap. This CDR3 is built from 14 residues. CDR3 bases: TGTGCCACCAGCACCAGGGTCACGGGTCAGCCCCAGCATTTT. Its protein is CATSTRVTGQPQHF.

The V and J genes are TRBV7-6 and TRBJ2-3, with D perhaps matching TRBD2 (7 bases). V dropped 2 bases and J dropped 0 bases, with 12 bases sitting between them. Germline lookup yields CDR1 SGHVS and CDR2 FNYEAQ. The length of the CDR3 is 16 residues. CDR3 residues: CASSLSAGASTDTQYF. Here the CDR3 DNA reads TGTGCCAGCAGCTTATCGGCGGGGGCAAGCACAGATACGCAGTATTTT.

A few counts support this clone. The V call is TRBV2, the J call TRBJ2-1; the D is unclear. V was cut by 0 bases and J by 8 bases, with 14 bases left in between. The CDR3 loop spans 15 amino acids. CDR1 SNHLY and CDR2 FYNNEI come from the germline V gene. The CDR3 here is CASSEALWDAYEQFF. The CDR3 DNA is TGTGCCAGCAGTGAAGCGCTTTGGGATGCGTATGAGCAGTTCTTC.

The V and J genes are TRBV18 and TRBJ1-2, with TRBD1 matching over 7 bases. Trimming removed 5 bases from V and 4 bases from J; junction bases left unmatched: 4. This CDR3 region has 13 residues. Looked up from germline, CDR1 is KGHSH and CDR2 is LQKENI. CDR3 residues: CASSDDRVYGYTF. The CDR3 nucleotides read TGTGCCAGCTCAGACGACAGGGTCTATGGCTACACCTTC. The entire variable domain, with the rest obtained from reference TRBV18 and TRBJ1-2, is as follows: NAGVMQNPRHLVRRRGQEARLRCSPMKGHSHVYWYRQLPEEGLKFMVYLQKENIIDESGMPKERFSAEFPKEGPSILRIQQVVRGDSAAYFCASSDDRVYGYTFGSGTRLTVV.

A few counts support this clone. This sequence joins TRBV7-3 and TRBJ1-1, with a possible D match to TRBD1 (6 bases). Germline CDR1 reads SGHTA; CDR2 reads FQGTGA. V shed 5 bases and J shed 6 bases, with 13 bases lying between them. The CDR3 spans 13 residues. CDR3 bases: TGTGCCAGCAGCCTAGGGGGGTTCGCTGAAGCTTTCTTT. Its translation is CASSLGGFAEAFF. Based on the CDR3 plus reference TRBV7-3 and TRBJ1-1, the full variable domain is GAGVSQTPSNKVTEKGKYVELRCDPISGHTALYWYRQSLGQGPEFLIYFQGTGAADDSGLPNDRFFAVRPEGSVSTLKIQRTERGDSAVYLCASSLGGFAEAFFGQGTRLTVV.

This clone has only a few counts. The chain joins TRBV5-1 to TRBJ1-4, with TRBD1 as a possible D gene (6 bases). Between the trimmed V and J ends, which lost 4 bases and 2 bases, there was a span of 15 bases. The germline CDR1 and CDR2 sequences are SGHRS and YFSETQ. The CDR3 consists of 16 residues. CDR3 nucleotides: TGCGCCAGCAGCGTAGCAGGGGTCGGCACTAATGAAAAACTGTTTTTT. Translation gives CASSVAGVGTNEKLFF.

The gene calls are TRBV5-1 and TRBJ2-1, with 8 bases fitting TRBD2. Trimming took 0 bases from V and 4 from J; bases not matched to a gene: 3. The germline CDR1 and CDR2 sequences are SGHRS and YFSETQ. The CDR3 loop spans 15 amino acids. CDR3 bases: TGCGCCAGCAGCTTGGGAACTAGCGGATACAATGAGCAGTTCTTC. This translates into CASSLGTSGYNEQFF. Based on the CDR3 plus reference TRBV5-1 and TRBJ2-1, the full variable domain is KAGVTQTPRYLIKTRGQQVTLSCSPISGHRSVSWYQQTPGQGLQFLFEYFSETQRNKGNFPGRFSGRQFSNSRSEMNVSTLELGDSALYLCASSLGTSGYNEQFFGPGTRLTVL.

CDR3 sequence (DNA): TGTGCCAGCAGCGAAATACAGGGTCAGCCCCAGCATTTT. Translating it yields CASSEIQGQPQHF. The chain couples TRBV6-1 to TRBJ1-5; possible D gene TRBD1, 6 bases. Trimming took 6 bases from V and 6 from J, leaving 12 bases between them. CDR3 length: 13 amino acids. Germline V CDR1 and CDR2: MNHNS, SASEGT.

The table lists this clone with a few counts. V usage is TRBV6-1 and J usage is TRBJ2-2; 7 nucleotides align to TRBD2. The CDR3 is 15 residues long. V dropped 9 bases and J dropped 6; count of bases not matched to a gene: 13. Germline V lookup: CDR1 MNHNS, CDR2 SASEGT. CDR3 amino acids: CARGGERVSSGELFF. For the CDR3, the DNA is TGTGCCAGGGGGGGGGAGCGGGTATCGTCCGGGGAGCTGTTTTTT.

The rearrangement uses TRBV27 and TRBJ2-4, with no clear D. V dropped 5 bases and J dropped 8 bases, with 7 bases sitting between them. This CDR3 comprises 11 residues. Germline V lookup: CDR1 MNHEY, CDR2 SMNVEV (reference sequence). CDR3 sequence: CASSAADIQYF. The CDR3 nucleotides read TGTGCCAGCAGTGCCGCTGACATTCAGTACTTC.

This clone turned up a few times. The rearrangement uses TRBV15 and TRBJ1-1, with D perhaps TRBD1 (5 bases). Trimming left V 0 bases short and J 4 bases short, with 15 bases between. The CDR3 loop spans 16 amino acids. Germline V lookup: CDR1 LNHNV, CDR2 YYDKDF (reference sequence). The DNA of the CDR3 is TGTGCCACCAGCAGAGATCCGTCGGCAGGGTCCACTGAAGCTTTCTTT. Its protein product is CATSRDPSAGSTEAFF.

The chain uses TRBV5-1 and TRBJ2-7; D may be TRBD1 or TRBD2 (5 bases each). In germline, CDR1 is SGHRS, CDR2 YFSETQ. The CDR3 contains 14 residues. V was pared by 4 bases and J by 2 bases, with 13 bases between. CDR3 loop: CASSTTATTYEQYF. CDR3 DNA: TGCGCCAGCAGCACGACAGCGACTACCTACGAGCAGTACTTC.

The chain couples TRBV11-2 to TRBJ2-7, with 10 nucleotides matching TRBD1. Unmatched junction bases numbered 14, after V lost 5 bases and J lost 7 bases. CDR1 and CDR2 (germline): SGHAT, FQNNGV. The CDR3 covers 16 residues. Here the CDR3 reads CASSRLTGQGPREQYF. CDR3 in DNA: TGTGCCAGCAGCCGGTTGACGGGACAGGGGCCTCGAGAGCAGTACTTC.

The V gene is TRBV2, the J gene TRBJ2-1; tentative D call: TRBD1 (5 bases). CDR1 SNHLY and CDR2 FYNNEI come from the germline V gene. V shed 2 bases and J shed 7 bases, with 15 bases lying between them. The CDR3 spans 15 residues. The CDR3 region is CASSERGSLRNEQFF. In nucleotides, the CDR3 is TGTGCCAGCAGTGAAAGGGGCAGTTTGCGGAATGAGCAGTTCTTC.

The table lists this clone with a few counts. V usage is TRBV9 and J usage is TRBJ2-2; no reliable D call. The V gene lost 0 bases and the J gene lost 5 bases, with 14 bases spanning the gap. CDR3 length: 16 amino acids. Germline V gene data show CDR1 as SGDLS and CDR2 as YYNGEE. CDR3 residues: CASSVAAIGKTGELFF. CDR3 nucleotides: TGTGCCAGCAGCGTAGCCGCTATCGGCAAAACCGGGGAGCTGTTTTTT.

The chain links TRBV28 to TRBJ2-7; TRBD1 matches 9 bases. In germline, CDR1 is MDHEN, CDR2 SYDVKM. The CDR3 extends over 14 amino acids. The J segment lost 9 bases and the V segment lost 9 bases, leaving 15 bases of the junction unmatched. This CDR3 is CASYSGDRDDAQYF. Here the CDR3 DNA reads TGTGCCAGTTACTCGGGGGACAGGGATGATGCGCAGTACTTC.

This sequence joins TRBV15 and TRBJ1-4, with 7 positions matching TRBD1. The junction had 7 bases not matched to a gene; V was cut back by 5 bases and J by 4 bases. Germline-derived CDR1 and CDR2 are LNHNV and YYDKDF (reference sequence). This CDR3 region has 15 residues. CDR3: CATSRTGTVNEKLFF. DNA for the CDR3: TGTGCCACCAGCCGAACCGGGACAGTTAATGAAAAACTGTTTTTT.

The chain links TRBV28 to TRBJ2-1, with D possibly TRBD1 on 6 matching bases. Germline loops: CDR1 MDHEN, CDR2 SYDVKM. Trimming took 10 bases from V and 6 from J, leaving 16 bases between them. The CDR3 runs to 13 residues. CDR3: CATGLTGFNEQFF. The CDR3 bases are TGTGCCACCGGATTAACAGGGTTCAATGAGCAGTTCTTC.

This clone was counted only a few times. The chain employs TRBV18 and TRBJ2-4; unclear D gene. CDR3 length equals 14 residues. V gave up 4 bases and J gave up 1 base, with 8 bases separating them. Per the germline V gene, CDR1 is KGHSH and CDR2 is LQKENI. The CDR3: CASSLDIAKNIQYF. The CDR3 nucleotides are TGTGCCAGCTCACTTGATATTGCCAAAAACATTCAGTACTTC.

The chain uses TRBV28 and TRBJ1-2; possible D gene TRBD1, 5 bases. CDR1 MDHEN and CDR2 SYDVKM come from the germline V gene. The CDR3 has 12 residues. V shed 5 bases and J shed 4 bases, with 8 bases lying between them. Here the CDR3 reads CASSATVYGYTF. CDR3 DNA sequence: TGTGCCAGCAGTGCGACAGTCTATGGCTACACCTTC.

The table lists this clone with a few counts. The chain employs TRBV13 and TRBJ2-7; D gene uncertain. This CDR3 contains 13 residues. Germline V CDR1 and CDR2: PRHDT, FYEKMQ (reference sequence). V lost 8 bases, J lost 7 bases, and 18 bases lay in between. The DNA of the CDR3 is TGTGCCAGCCGGCGGTGGACGTCCCCTGAGCAGTACTTC. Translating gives CASRRWTSPEQYF.

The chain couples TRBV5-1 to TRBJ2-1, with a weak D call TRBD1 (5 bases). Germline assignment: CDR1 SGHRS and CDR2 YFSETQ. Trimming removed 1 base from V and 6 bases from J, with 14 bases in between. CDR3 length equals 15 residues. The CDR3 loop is CASSLSLVGANEQFF. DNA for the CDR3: TGCGCCAGCAGCTTGAGCCTGGTTGGGGCCAATGAGCAGTTCTTC.

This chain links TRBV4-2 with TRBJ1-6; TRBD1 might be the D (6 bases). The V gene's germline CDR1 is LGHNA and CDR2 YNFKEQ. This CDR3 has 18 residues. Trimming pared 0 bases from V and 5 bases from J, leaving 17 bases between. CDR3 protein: CASSQDRGTGINNSPLHF. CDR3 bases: TGTGCCAGCAGCCAAGATCGGGGAACAGGGATCAATAATTCACCCCTCCACTTT.

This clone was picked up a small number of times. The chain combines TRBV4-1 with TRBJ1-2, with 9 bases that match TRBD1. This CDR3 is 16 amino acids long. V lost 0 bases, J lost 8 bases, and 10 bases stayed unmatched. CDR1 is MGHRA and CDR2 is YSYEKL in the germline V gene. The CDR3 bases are TGCGCCAGCAGCCAAGACCTCGGACAGGGGTCCCACGGCTACACCTTC. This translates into CASSQDLGQGSHGYTF.